These 3 T cell receptor beta chains were all obtained from the same sample, sequenced in a study of spatial heterogeneity in lung cancer (dated by TCRdb to between 2019 and 2020). The intended sense of this specimen's time point label: sample taken at primary tumor resection. For TCR sequencing, whole RNA was extracted from tumor and nontumor lung tissue, or from cryopreserved PBMC samples, and no cell sorting was done. Library preparation used 5' RACE. Sequenced using a NextSeq 500. TCRdb ran its own pipeline on the public reads, namely fastp trimming at Q25 and MiXCR clone calling, and kept in-frame beta chains. Rows are combined by CDR3 protein, so each entry shows the most common genes and DNA. Within this sample are fewer than 40,000 distinct CDR3 sequences, with 6.5% to 9% of them counted one time only. The ten largest clonotypes hold under 30% of the sample. This specimen consisted of PBMCs, obtained at surgery. These receptors were obtained from a male donor with early-stage non-small cell lung cancer.

This clonotype was recorded at least ten times. J is TRBJ1-5 and V is TRBV12-3 or TRBV12-4; tentatively, D is TRBD1 (6 bases). The V end lost 6 bases, the J end lost 3 bases, and 9 bases lay between the germline ends. There are 13 residues in the CDR3. CDR3: CASRYRANQPQHF. CDR3 DNA: TGTGCCAGCAGATACAGGGCCAATCAGCCCCAGCATTTT.

This clonotype has a count of ten or more. The V and J genes are TRBV20-1 and TRBJ2-3, with D perhaps assigned TRBD1 or TRBD2 (5 bases each). CDR1 DFQATT and CDR2 SNEGSKA come from the germline V gene (reference sequence). The V end lost 5 bases, the J end lost 6 bases, and 18 bases lay between the germline ends. The CDR3 has 14 residues. The CDR3 DNA reads TGCAGTGCTTCCTCGGGGCGTAGCCCGGATACGCAGTATTTT. Its protein product is CSASSGRSPDTQYF.

V usage is TRBV28 and J usage is TRBJ2-3; 8 bases align to TRBD1. CDR3 length: 16 amino acids. Germline trimming cut 4 bases from V and 3 bases from J; bases unmatched to any gene: 9. Looked up from germline, CDR1 is MDHEN and CDR2 is SYDVKM. DNA of the CDR3: TGTGCCAGCAGTTCCGGACAGGGTGGCCTTACAGATACGCAGTATTTT. It codes for CASSSGQGGLTDTQYF.